A single sample gave rise to the 18 T cell receptor beta chains below, sequenced in a study of early T cells in non-severe SARS-CoV-2 infection listed by TCRdb under 2021. Libraries were constructed by 5' RACE. Instrument used: NextSeq 500. TCRdb trimmed the raw reads at Q25, called clones with MiXCR and kept productive beta chains. Entries that share a CDR3 protein sequence are merged under the most common genes and DNA. For this sample the table gives about 37,000 distinct CDR3 sequences, of which about 8% were detected only once. Of the sample, 9.5% to 15% falls within the top ten clones. Here the sequenced sample was whole blood, taken at baseline. All receptors derive from an adult who was a healthcare worker with PCR-confirmed SARS-CoV-2 infection or an uninfected control (not recorded which).

This clonotype was counted at least ten times. The chain carries TRBV6-6 and TRBJ1-1; D remains ambiguous. Germline CDR1 reads MNHNY; CDR2 reads SVGAGI (reference sequence). V lost 1 base, J lost 2 bases, and 8 bases lay in between. The CDR3 sequence is 14 residues long. The CDR3 loop is CASSYLQENTEAFF. The DNA of the CDR3 is TGTGCCAGCAGTTACTTGCAGGAAAACACTGAAGCTTTCTTT.

This clonotype turned up a few times. The J gene is TRBJ1-5, the V gene TRBV12-3 or TRBV12-4; D not resolved. With 4 bases removed from V and 3 bases from J, the gap between germline ends came to 4 bases. The CDR3 has 12 residues. This CDR3 is CASSSHNQPQHF. The CDR3 nucleotides are TGTGCCAGCAGTTCCCACAATCAGCCCCAGCATTTT.

The rearrangement uses TRBV30 and TRBJ1-6; no reliable D call. The germline gives CDR1 GTSNPN, CDR2 SVGIG (reference sequence). CDR3 length: 13 amino acids. Trimming shortened V by 1 base and J by 4 bases, and 5 bases separated the two germline ends. CDR3 DNA sequence: TGTGCCTGGAGTGAGGGTTATAATTCACCCCTCCACTTT. This gives the protein CAWSEGYNSPLHF.

The gene calls are TRBV5-1 and TRBJ2-1; 10 bases align to TRBD2. The CDR3 spans 15 residues. J was trimmed by 4 bases and V by 5 bases; bases with no gene match: 6. Germline V gene lookup returns CDR1 SGHRS and CDR2 YFSETQ. The CDR3 sequence is CASRRTSGPYNEQFF. The CDR3 nucleotides read TGCGCCAGCAGACGGACTAGCGGTCCTTACAATGAGCAGTTCTTC.

The gene calls are TRBV9 and TRBJ1-2; D is uncertain. Germline V lookup: CDR1 SGDLS, CDR2 YYNGEE. This CDR3 spans 15 amino acids. The V gene lost 4 bases and the J gene lost 3 bases, with 16 bases spanning the gap. The CDR3 reads CASSPGGLLDYGYTF. The CDR3 region has the DNA TGTGCCAGCAGCCCAGGAGGACTTTTGGACTATGGCTACACCTTC. The entire variable domain, with the rest obtained from reference TRBV9 and TRBJ1-2, is as follows: DSGVTQTPKHLITATGQRVTLRCSPRSGDLSVYWYQQSLDQGLQFLIQYYNGEERAKGNILERFSAQQFPDLHSELNLSSLELGDSALYFCASSPGGLLDYGYTFGSGTRLTVV.

This clonotype occurred many times. V usage is TRBV6-6 and J usage is TRBJ1-6; D may be TRBD1 (5 bases). Germline lookup yields CDR1 MNHNY and CDR2 SVGAGI (reference sequence). The V and J ends lost 6 bases and 8 bases respectively, with 14 bases between them. This CDR3 is built from 14 residues. This CDR3 reads CASSEGLNHSPLHF. In DNA, the CDR3 is TGTGCCAGCAGCGAGGGGCTCAACCATTCACCCCTCCACTTT.

At least ten counts were recorded for this clonotype. The V call is TRBV11-2, the J call TRBJ2-1; 8 nucleotides line up with TRBD2. V gave up 1 base and J gave up 4 bases; unmatched junction bases: 3. CDR3 length equals 15 residues. The germline CDR1 and CDR2 sequences are SGHAT and FQNNGV. In DNA form, the CDR3 reads TGTGCCAGCAGCTTAGTCCGGGGGGGATACAATGAGCAGTTCTTC. Protein: CASSLVRGGYNEQFF.

The V and J genes are TRBV10-1 and TRBJ1-1; D uncertain. Trimming took off 4 bases at V and 7 bases at J, with 16 bases between the two ends. The CDR3 length is 14 residues. The germline V gene encodes CDR1 WNHNN and CDR2 SYGVQD (reference sequence). CDR3 sequence reads: CASSAGGIRGEAFF. The CDR3 nucleotides read TGCGCCAGCAGTGCCGGAGGGATTAGAGGTGAAGCTTTCTTT.

This clonotype was seen a handful of times. The chain couples TRBV5-5 to TRBJ2-5, with D unclear. Germline CDR1 and CDR2: SGHKS and YYEKEE (reference sequence). There are 14 residues in the CDR3. Deletions cut 5 bases from V and 2 bases from J, with 13 bases between. The DNA for the CDR3 is TGTGCCAGCAGAAGACTCACTCTACAAGAGACCCAGTACTTC. Amino acids: CASRRLTLQETQYF.

The V gene is TRBV7-6, the J gene TRBJ1-4, with D unresolved. The germline CDR1 and CDR2 sequences are SGHVS and FNYEAQ. V gave up 8 bases and J gave up 0 bases, with 10 bases separating them. CDR3 length: 14 amino acids. CDR3 nucleotides: TGTGCCAGCTCTCTATTTTCAACTAATGAAAAACTGTTTTTT. Its protein product is CASSLFSTNEKLFF.

This clonotype was observed many times. This chain uses TRBV4-1 with TRBJ1-5; a weak D match, TRBD1 (5 bases). This CDR3 is 15 amino acids long. Trimming removed 0 bases from V and 6 bases from J, with 12 bases in between. Germline V gene data show CDR1 as MGHRA and CDR2 as YSYEKL. CDR3 sequence (DNA): TGCGCCAGCAGCCAAGATGTGGGGACCGGTCAGCCCCAGCATTTT. The encoded protein is CASSQDVGTGQPQHF.

This clonotype was seen repeatedly, ten times or more. The chain recombines TRBV9 with TRBJ2-2, with D perhaps TRBD2 (5 bases). V gave up 4 bases and J gave up 2 bases, with 9 bases separating them. This CDR3 spans 14 amino acids. From germline, CDR1 is SGDLS and CDR2 YYNGEE. The CDR3 coding sequence is TGTGCCAGCAGCCAAACTAGTAACACCGGGGAGCTGTTTTTT. It yields the protein CASSQTSNTGELFF.

In nucleotides, the CDR3 is TGCGCCAGCAGCCGCGCACCGGGACAGGGGGCAGATACGCAGTATTTT. It is translated as CASSRAPGQGADTQYF. The chain joins TRBV4-1 to TRBJ2-3; TRBD1 matches 11 bases. The CDR3 is made up of 16 amino acids. Germline CDR1 reads MGHRA; CDR2 reads YSYEKL. The trim removed 4 bases at V and 4 bases at J, leaving 7 bases unmatched.

This clonotype was seen ten or more times. The CDR3 loop reads CASSQREAYSYEQYF. CDR3 nucleotide sequence: TGTGCCAGCAGCCAACGAGAAGCTTACTCCTACGAGCAGTACTTC. J is TRBJ2-7 and V is TRBV14; D remains unclear. Trimming shortened V by 2 bases and J by 0 bases, and 11 bases separated the two germline ends. This CDR3 contains 15 residues. CDR1 and CDR2 from the germline V gene are SGHDN and FVKESK.

The chain joins TRBV20-1 to TRBJ1-1, with a possible D match to TRBD1 (5 bases). Between the trimmed V and J ends, which lost 0 bases and 0 bases, there was a span of 14 bases. CDR3 length: 16 residues. Germline-derived CDR1 and CDR2 are DFQATT and SNEGSKA (reference sequence). The CDR3: CSARDGGRTMNTEAFF. The CDR3 DNA reads as TGCAGTGCTAGAGATGGGGGACGGACGATGAACACTGAAGCTTTCTTT.

This clonotype was detected many times. The chain joins TRBV14 to TRBJ1-6, with a weak D call TRBD1 (6 bases). V was cut by 3 bases and J by 7 bases, with 10 bases left in between. This CDR3 has 14 residues. Germline loops: CDR1 SGHDN, CDR2 FVKESK. Here the CDR3 DNA reads TGTGCCAGCAGCCATCGGGGGCTGAATTCACCCCTCCACTTT. This translates into CASSHRGLNSPLHF. Full variable domain (missing parts from reference TRBV14 and TRBJ1-6): EAGVTQFPSHSVIEKGQTVTLRCDPISGHDNLYWYRRVMGKEIKFLLHFVKESKQDESGMPNNRFLAERTGGTYSTLKVQPAELEDSGVYFCASSHRGLNSPLHFGNGTRLTVT.

This clonotype appeared a few times. The CDR3 protein is CASSFPGAGYGYTF. DNA for the CDR3: TGTGCCAGCAGTTTCCCCGGGGCAGGGTACGGCTACACCTTC. The V call is TRBV5-5, the J call TRBJ1-2; possibly TRBD1 for D (5 bases). Trimming pared 5 bases from V and 8 bases from J, leaving 19 bases between. Germline lookup yields CDR1 SGHKS and CDR2 YYEKEE (reference sequence). CDR3 length equals 14 residues.

This clonotype has only a few counts. The gene calls are TRBV20-1 and TRBJ1-2; D gene uncertain. Trimming took off 3 bases at V and 9 bases at J, with 14 bases between the two ends. The CDR3 totals 12 residues. Germline V gene sequence: CDR1 DFQATT, CDR2 SNEGSKA (reference sequence). The DNA for the CDR3 is TGCAGTGCTAGGGGCCCACTTTTCAGCTACACCTTC. Translated, it gives CSARGPLFSYTF.